One sample yielded the 12 T cell receptor beta chains listed below, sequenced in a study of cytomegalovirus exposure and HLA in healthy donors. The PCR employed 60 Vbeta primers together with 13 Jbeta primers. Using immunoSEQ multiplex PCR, the repertoire was profiled, and TCRdb retains in-frame clones only, with some absent. The sample lists hundreds of thousands of clones, about 78% occurring once. Sequenced input: PBMCs. The receptor source for this set is a male donor in good health and CMV-seronegative.

V is TRBV25-1 and J is TRBJ1-4; possible D gene TRBD1, 5 bases. The germline V gene encodes CDR1 MGHDK and CDR2 SYGVNS. This CDR3 is 11 amino acids long. V lost 8 bases and J lost 8, with 9 bases in between. CDR3 protein: CASGDSEKLFF. CDR3 DNA: TGTGCCAGCGGCGACAGCGAAAAACTGTTTTTT.

The chain is built from TRBV6-5 and TRBJ1-2, with a possible D match to TRBD1 (5 bases). V lost 0 bases to trimming and J lost 3 bases, with 14 bases between them. Germline-derived CDR1 and CDR2 are MNHEY and SVGAGI. This CDR3 has 16 amino acids. CDR3 region: CASSYSSGANDYGYTF. In nucleotides, the CDR3 is TGTGCCAGCAGTTACTCGAGCGGGGCTAACGACTATGGCTACACCTTC.

The chain carries TRBV4-2 and TRBJ1-1; D unclear. V lost 1 base, J lost 4 bases, and 4 bases lay in between. The CDR3 covers 12 residues. Looked up from germline, CDR1 is LGHNA and CDR2 is YNFKEQ. This CDR3 is CASSQAVTEAFF. The CDR3 region has the DNA TGTGCCAGCAGCCAAGCAGTCACTGAAGCTTTCTTT.

The chain links TRBV6-6 to TRBJ2-5; no clear D. The V end was cut by 2 bases, the J end by 4 bases, with 17 bases between. The CDR3 length is 16 residues. Germline lookup yields CDR1 MNHNY and CDR2 SVGAGI (reference sequence). The CDR3 sequence is CASSYPPERSLETQYF. The CDR3 region has the DNA TGTGCCAGCAGTTACCCCCCGGAGCGCTCCCTAGAGACCCAGTACTTC.

V gene TRBV2 combines with J gene TRBJ1-1, with D perhaps TRBD1 (5 bases). Per germline, CDR1 SNHLY and CDR2 FYNNEI. This CDR3 is built from 13 residues. V dropped 2 bases and J dropped 1 base, with 5 bases sitting between them. The CDR3: CASSEQGNTEAFF. The CDR3 nucleotides read TGTGCCAGCAGTGAACAGGGGAACACTGAAGCTTTCTTT.

The V and J genes are TRBV5-1 and TRBJ1-1, with D maybe TRBD1 (6 bases). Germline CDR1 reads SGHRS; CDR2 reads YFSETQ. The V end was cut by 4 bases, the J end by 1 base, with 11 bases between. The CDR3 is made up of 14 amino acids. This CDR3 reads CASSLSGQNTEAFF. The CDR3 nucleotides are TGCGCCAGCAGCCTATCGGGACAGAACACTGAAGCTTTCTTT. Supplemented by reference TRBV5-1 and TRBJ1-1, the full variable domain reads KAGVTQTPRYLIKTRGQQVTLSCSPISGHRSVSWYQQTPGQGLQFLFEYFSETQRNKGNFPGRFSGRQFSNSRSEMNVSTLELGDSALYLCASSLSGQNTEAFFGQGTRLTVV.

The chain joins TRBV7-2 to TRBJ2-1, with D maybe TRBD1 (6 bases). The germline V gene encodes CDR1 SGHTA and CDR2 FQGNSA. V was trimmed by 5 bases and J by 4 bases, leaving 12 bases between them. The CDR3 is 14 amino acids. The CDR3 nucleotides read TGTGCCAGCAGCACCCCGGACAGATACAATGAGCAGTTCTTC. The encoded protein is CASSTPDRYNEQFF.

V usage is TRBV28 and J usage is TRBJ2-7; D might be TRBD2 (6 bases). Trimming took 7 bases from V and 0 from J, leaving 22 bases between them. CDR3 size: 17 residues. CDR1 is MDHEN and CDR2 is SYDVKM in the germline V gene. The CDR3 coding sequence is TGTGCCAGCAACTCAGCTCCGGGACTTTCGCGCTCCTACGAGCAGTACTTC. Protein: CASNSAPGLSRSYEQYF. Full variable domain (rest looked up from reference TRBV28 and TRBJ2-7): DVKVTQSSRYLVKRTGEKVFLECVQDMDHENMFWYRQDPGLGLRLIYFSYDVKMKEKGDIPEGYSVSREKKERFSLILESASTNQTSMYLCASNSAPGLSRSYEQYFGPGTRLTVT.

This clone has only one observation. This chain uses TRBV2 with TRBJ2-2, with 8 bases aligning to TRBD2. Germline assignment: CDR1 SNHLY and CDR2 FYNNEI. V was clipped by 6 bases and J by 6 bases; unmatched bases: 3. CDR3 length equals 13 residues. CDR3 DNA: TGTGCCAGCAGGTTGACTAGCGCCGGGGAGCTGTTTTTT. It translates to CASRLTSAGELFF.

Only a few counts were recorded for this clone. The gene calls are TRBV4-2 and TRBJ2-5, with 14 bases fitting TRBD2. The CDR3 spans 16 residues. Germline CDR1 reads LGHNA; CDR2 reads YNFKEQ. Trimming at V came to 0 bases and at J to 4 bases, leaving 1 base not matched to a gene. DNA of the CDR3: TGTGCCAGCAGCCAAGAGGGACTAGCGGGAGTAGAGACCCAGTACTTC. It encodes CASSQEGLAGVETQYF.

CDR3 sequence reads: CASSLRREVPDTQYF. The CDR3 DNA reads TGTGCCAGTAGTCTGAGGCGGGAGGTGCCAGATACGCAGTATTTT. V and J are TRBV19 and TRBJ2-3, with TRBD2 identical over 8 bases. Losses at the gene ends were 5 bases for V and 4 bases for J; bases not matched to a gene: 8. Germline-derived CDR1 and CDR2 are LNHDA and SQIVND (reference sequence). The CDR3 has 15 amino acids.

The chain uses TRBV7-2 and TRBJ2-5; 7 bases line up with TRBD2. Germline V gene data show CDR1 as SGHTA and CDR2 as FQGNSA. The CDR3 has 18 residues. After removal of 0 bases from V and 3 bases from J, the junction contained 13 bases not matched to a gene. In nucleotides, the CDR3 is TGTGCCAGCAGCTTAGCGCTCACTAGCGACAGATTAAAAGAGACCCAGTACTTC. Protein product: CASSLALTSDRLKETQYF.